This note documents a single TCR beta chain sequence. TCRdb's copy holds only in-frame clones and misses some; the assay was immunoSEQ multiplex PCR. The table records some 200,000 clones, 81% of them present only once. These data originate in a study of blood T cell repertoires in COVID-19. Material: PBMCs or T cells enriched from blood (not recorded which). The receptor was isolated from a woman aged 50 to 65 with acute COVID-19.

CDR3 sequence reads: CASSTGTVNEKLFF. CDR3 DNA sequence: TGTGCCAGCAGTACCGGGACAGTCAATGAAAAACTGTTTTTT. The V and J genes are TRBV28 and TRBJ1-4, with 7 bases aligning to TRBD1. The germline V gene has CDR1 MDHEN and CDR2 SYDVKM. With 5 bases clipped from V and 5 bases from J, the junction kept 5 bases outside the gene matches. The CDR3 loop spans 14 amino acids.